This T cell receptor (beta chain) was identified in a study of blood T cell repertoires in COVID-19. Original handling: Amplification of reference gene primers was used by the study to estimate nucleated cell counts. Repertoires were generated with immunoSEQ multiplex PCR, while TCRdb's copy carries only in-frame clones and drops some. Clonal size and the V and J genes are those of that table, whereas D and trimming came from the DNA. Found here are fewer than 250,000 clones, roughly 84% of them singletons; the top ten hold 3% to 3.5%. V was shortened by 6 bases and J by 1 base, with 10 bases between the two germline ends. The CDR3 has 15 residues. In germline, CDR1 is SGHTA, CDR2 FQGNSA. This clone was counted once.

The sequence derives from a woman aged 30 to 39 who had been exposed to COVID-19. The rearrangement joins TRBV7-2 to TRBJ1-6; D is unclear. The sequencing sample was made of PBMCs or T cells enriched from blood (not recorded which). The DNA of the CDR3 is TGTGCCAGCAGAGAGGATCCATCCTATAATTCACCCCTCCACTTT. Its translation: CASREDPSYNSPLHF.